This T cell receptor beta chain was sequenced in a study of beta chain features in type 1 diabetes. Notes on the study in general: Small HLA sub-analyses could not settle whether HLA shapes TCRB rearrangement. Shorter TCRB CDR3s, moderately but significantly so, marked every one of the four CD4+ subsets in Type 1 diabetes patients.

In this sample, this clone turned up a few times. Antigen unknown. This CDR3 has 14 amino acids. Germline V gene lookup returns CDR1 SQVTM and CDR2 ANQGSEA. V lost 3 bases, J lost 7 bases, and 19 bases lay in between. Sequenced material consisted of expressed TCRB transcripts (all of the isolated RNA was reverse transcribed). TCRdb keeps only in-frame clones here, not all; method: immunoSEQ multiplex PCR. The sample includes roughly 240,000 clones, over 65% seen only once; the top ten take approximately 0.053%. Populations obtained by sorting all exceeded 98% purity. V and J are TRBV29-1 and TRBJ2-7; D is perhaps TRBD2 (5 bases). The sequenced sample was naive CD4+ T cells from blood. The source of this sequence is a man younger than 45 in good health. CDR3 protein: CSVDKGLAGGEQYF. The CDR3 DNA sequence: TGCAGCGTTGATAAAGGACTCGCCGGAGGAGAGCAGTACTTC.